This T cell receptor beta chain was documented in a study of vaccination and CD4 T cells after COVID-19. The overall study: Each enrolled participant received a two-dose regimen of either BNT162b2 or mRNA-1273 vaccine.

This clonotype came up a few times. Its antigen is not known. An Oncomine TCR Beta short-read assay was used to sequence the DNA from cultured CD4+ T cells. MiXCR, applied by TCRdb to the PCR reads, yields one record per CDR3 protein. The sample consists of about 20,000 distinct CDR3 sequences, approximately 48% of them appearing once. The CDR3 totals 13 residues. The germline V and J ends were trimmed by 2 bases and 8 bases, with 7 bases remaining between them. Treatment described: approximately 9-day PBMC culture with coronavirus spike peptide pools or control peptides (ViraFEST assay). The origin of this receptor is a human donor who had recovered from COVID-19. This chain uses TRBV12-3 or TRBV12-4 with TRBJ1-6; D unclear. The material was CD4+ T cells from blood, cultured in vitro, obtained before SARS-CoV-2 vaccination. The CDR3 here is CASSLSPDSPLHF. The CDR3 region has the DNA TGTGCCAGCAGTTTATCCCCGGATTCACCCCTCCACTTT.